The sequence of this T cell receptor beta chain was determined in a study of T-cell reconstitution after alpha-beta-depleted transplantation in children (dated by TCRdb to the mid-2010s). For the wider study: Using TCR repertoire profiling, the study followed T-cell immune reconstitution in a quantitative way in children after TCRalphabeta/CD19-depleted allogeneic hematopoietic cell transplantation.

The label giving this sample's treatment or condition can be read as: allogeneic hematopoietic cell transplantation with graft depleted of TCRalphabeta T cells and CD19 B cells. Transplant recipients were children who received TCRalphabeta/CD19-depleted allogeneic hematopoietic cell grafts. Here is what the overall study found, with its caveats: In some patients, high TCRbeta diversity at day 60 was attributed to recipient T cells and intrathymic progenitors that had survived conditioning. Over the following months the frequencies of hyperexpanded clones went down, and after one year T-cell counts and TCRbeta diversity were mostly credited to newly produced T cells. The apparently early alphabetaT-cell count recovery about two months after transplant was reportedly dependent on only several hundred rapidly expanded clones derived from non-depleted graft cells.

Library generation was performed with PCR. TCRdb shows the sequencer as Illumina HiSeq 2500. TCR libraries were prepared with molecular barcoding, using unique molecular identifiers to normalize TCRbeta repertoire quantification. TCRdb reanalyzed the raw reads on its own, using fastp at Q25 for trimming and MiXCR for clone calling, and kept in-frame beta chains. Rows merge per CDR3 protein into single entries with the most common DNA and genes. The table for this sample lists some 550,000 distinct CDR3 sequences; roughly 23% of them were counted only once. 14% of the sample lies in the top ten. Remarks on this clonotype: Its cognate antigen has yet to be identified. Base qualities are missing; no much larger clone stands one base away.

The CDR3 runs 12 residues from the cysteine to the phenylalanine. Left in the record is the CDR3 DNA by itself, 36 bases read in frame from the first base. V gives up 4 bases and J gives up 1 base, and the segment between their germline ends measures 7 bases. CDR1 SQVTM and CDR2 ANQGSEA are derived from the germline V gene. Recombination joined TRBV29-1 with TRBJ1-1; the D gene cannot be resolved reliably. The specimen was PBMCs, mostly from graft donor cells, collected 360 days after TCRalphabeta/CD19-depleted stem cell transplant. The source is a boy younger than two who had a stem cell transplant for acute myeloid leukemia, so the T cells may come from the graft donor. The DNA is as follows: TGCAGCGTTGGGTACGGGAACACTGAAGCTTTCTTT. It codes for CSVGYGNTEAFF. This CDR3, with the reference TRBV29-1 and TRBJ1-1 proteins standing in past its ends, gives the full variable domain SAVISQKPSRDICQRGTSLTIQCQVDSQVTMMFWYRQQPGQSLTLIATANQGSEATYESGFVIDKFPISRPNLTFSTLTVSNMSPEDSSIYLCSVGYGNTEAFFGQGTRLTVV.